This T cell receptor beta chain emerged from a study of cytomegalovirus exposure and HLA in healthy donors. Although they were nominally healthy when sampled, donors likely had unrecorded immune exposures. Study results and caveats: From TCR beta sequences, most subjects' HLA-A and HLA-B alleles were reportedly predicted accurately. Cytomegalovirus association was assigned to approximately 180 TCR beta chains. A few CMV-associated chains proved CMV antigen-specific in vitro.

A note on this clone: Its antigen is still unknown.

Trimming stripped 4 bases from V and 4 bases from J, with 14 bases between. Germline CDR1 SGHDT, CDR2 YYEEEE. CDR3 size: 14 residues. It was with 60 Vbeta and 13 Jbeta primers that the PCR ran. Profiling relied on immunoSEQ multiplex PCR, and the TCRdb table lists in-frame clones only, not all of them. This sample has roughly 88,000 clones, with about 80% found just once. This clonotype was sampled from a man aged 25-45 years in good health and CMV-seropositive. The rearrangement links TRBV5-6 to TRBJ1-1; TRBD1 might be the D (5 bases). The specimen sequenced was PBMCs. DNA of the CDR3: TGTGCCAGCAGCCTTGTGGGGGGGACCACTGAAGCTTTCTTT. Protein sequence: CASSLVGGTTEAFF.